A selection of T cell receptor beta chains follows, all from one sample in a study of blood T cell repertoires in COVID-19. Sequencing used immunoSEQ multiplex PCR; TCRdb keeps in-frame clones, though not all of them. Here the sample spans roughly 140,000 clones, 87% being singletons. Sequencing was carried out using peripheral blood. These receptor sequences come from a woman aged 55 to 70 with active or convalescent COVID-19. Each CDR3 is given with its conserved first and last residue. Fields, in order: V gene, J gene, CDR3 length, CDR3 protein.

>TRBV6-5|TRBJ1-2|15
CASSYEGTVFGGYTF
>TRBV7-8|TRBJ1-5|15
CASSEGTDSNQPQHF
>TRBV19|TRBJ1-5|16
CASSQTGVRGDQPQHF
>TRBV7-8|TRBJ1-1|16
CASSSARVRKNTEAFF
>TRBV14|TRBJ2-1|14
CASSRTGLHNEQFF
>TRBV19|TRBJ2-2|15
CASSVGQAYTGELFF
>TRBV28|TRBJ1-2|18
CASSLQGFKKGMAYGYTF
>TRBV7-5|TRBJ2-7|14
CARSKRDSSYEQYF
>TRBV6-5|TRBJ2-4|14
CASSYLGRGNIQYF
>TRBV13|TRBJ1-1|15
CASSLRGQGGTEAFF
>TRBV6-1|TRBJ2-2|16
CASSVRTGANTGELFF
>TRBV3-1/TRBV3-2|TRBJ2-3|16
CASSPGTAGRGNTQYF
>TRBV4-3|TRBJ2-1|15
CASSQEGSGQGEQFF
>TRBV6-1|TRBJ1-5|18
CASSEAVSLGGGSQPQHF
>TRBV4-3|TRBJ2-1|21
CASSLYDRLAGDPSSYNEQFF
>TRBV3-1/TRBV3-2|TRBJ2-2|16
CASSQEGLADTGELFF
>TRBV27|TRBJ1-1|15
CASSDYRGPGTEAFF
>TRBV3-1/TRBV3-2|TRBJ1-2|16
CASSPGGGHANYGYTF
>TRBV19|TRBJ1-1|14
CASSPGQVNSEAFF
>TRBV7-9|TRBJ1-3|12
CASSLVTERRYF
>TRBV7-8|TRBJ2-7|14
CASSLTASFYEQYF
>TRBV7-2|TRBJ1-2|15
CASSLTLQGAGGYTF
>TRBV3-1/TRBV3-2|TRBJ2-4|11
CASRSRDIQYF
>TRBV7-6|TRBJ2-3|16
CASSSSGGVEADTQYF
>TRBV5-8|TRBJ2-5|13
CASSLAVQETQYF
>TRBV5-1|TRBJ2-5|14
CASSLMTGQETQYF
>TRBV6-2/TRBV6-3|TRBJ1-6|16
CASSYLLLQRNSPLHF
>TRBV28|TRBJ1-1|17
CASSLTHFTQDHTEAFF
>TRBV7-2|TRBJ1-1|12
CASTRRGTEAFF
>TRBV16|TRBJ2-7|16
CASSLSLAGGRNEQYF
>TRBV5-5|TRBJ1-3|15
CASSFGTVSGNTIYF
>TRBV19|TRBJ2-2|15
CASSNRVFSTGELFF
>TRBV10-3|TRBJ1-1|13
CAIGPDRSLEAFF
>TRBV5-1|TRBJ2-3|14
CASSQGQGSDTQYF
>TRBV27|TRBJ1-2|13
CASSNTGGYGYTF
>TRBV7-9|TRBJ2-1|15
CASSLGTSGDNEQFF
>TRBV13|TRBJ2-3|12
CASSHPEGTQYF
>TRBV16|TRBJ1-5|15
CASSQRGGQSQPQHF